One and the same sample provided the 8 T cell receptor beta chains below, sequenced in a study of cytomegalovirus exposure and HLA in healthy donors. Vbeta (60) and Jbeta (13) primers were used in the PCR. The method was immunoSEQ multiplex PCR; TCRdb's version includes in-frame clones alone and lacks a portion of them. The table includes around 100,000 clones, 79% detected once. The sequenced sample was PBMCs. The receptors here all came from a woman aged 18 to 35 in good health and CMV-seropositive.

The CDR3 DNA sequence: TGTGCCAGCAGTGTAGAGGACAGAGGAACCACTGAAGCTTTCTTT. Its protein is CASSVEDRGTTEAFF. This sequence joins TRBV6-1 and TRBJ1-1, with TRBD1 as a possible D gene (6 bases). The CDR3 runs 15 residues. V shed 4 bases and J shed 4 bases, with 16 bases lying between them. Germline CDR1 MNHNS, CDR2 SASEGT.

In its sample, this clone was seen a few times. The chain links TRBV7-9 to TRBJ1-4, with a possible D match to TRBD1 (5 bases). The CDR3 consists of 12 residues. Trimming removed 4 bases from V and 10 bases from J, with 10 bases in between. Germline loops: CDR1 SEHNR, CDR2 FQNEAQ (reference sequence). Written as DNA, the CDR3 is TGTGCCAGCAGCTCATTTCAGGGAAAACTGTTTTTT. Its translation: CASSSFQGKLFF.

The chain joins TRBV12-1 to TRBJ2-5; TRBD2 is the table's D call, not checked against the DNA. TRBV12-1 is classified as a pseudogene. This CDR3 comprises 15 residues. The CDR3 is CASSPHGEFWETQYF. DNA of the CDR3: TGTGCCAGCAGCCCCCACGGGGAGTTTTGGGAGACCCAGTACTTC.

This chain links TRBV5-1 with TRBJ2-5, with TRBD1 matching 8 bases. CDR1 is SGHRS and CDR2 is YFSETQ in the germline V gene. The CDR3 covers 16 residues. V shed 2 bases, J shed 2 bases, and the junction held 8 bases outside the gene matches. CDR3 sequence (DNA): TGCGCCAGCAGCTTCCAGGGGGCGCCGGGTCAAGAGACCCAGTACTTC. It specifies CASSFQGAPGQETQYF. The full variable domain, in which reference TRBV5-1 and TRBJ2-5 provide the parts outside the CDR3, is KAGVTQTPRYLIKTRGQQVTLSCSPISGHRSVSWYQQTPGQGLQFLFEYFSETQRNKGNFPGRFSGRQFSNSRSEMNVSTLELGDSALYLCASSFQGAPGQETQYFGPGTRLLVL.

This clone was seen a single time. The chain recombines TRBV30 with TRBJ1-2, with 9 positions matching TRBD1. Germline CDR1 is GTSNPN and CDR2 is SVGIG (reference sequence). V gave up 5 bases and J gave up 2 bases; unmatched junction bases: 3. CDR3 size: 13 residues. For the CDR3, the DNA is TGTGCCTGGGGGACAGGGAACAACTATGGCTACACCTTC. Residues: CAWGTGNNYGYTF.

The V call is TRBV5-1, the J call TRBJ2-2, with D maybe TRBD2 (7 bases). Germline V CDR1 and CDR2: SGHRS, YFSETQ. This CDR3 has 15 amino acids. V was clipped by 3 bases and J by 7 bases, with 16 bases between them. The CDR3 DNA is TGCGCCAGCAGCTCCCGAGGGGGGGATCACGGGGAGCTGTTTTTT. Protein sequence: CASSSRGGDHGELFF. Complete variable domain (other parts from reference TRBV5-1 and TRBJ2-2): KAGVTQTPRYLIKTRGQQVTLSCSPISGHRSVSWYQQTPGQGLQFLFEYFSETQRNKGNFPGRFSGRQFSNSRSEMNVSTLELGDSALYLCASSSRGGDHGELFFGEGSRLTVL.

CDR3 DNA: TGTGCCTGGAGCGCCGGACAGGGAGGGACAGATACGCAGTATTTT. This encodes CAWSAGQGGTDTQYF. The chain employs TRBV30 and TRBJ2-3; D is perhaps TRBD1 (8 bases). The germline V and J ends were trimmed by 3 bases and 3 bases, with 16 bases remaining between them. From germline, CDR1 is GTSNPN and CDR2 SVGIG (reference sequence). This CDR3 spans 15 amino acids.

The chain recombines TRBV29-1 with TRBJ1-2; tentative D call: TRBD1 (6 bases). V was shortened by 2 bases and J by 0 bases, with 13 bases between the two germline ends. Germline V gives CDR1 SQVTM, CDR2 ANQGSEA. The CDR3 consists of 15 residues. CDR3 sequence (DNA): TGCAGCGTTGAACCAGGGGTAGACCCTAACTATGGCTACACCTTC. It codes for CSVEPGVDPNYGYTF.